The sequence of this T cell receptor (beta chain) was determined in a study of cytomegalovirus exposure and HLA in healthy donors. Whole-study results and caveats: An assumption of roughly uniform sequencing depth across donors underlay the presence/absence analyses. Per published accounts, TCR beta sequences correctly predicted the HLA-A and HLA-B alleles of most subjects.

Comments on this clone: The antigen remains unidentified.

In the PCR, 60 Vbeta and 13 Jbeta primers were used. Clones were read by immunoSEQ multiplex PCR, and TCRdb kept only the in-frame ones, dropping some. The top ten hold just under 3% of the sample, which has approximately 180,000 clones, 70% to 75% seen once. Trimming stripped 0 bases from V and 10 bases from J, with 14 bases between. The CDR3 covers 15 residues. The germline V gene has CDR1 SGDLS and CDR2 YYNGEE. The chain links TRBV9 to TRBJ1-6; a possible D gene is TRBD1 (6 bases). Source material: PBMCs. The receptor's source is a male donor in good health and CMV-seronegative. The CDR3 here is CASSVDGGARSPLHF. The CDR3 DNA reads as TGTGCCAGCAGCGTAGACGGGGGGGCGAGGTCACCCCTCCACTTT.